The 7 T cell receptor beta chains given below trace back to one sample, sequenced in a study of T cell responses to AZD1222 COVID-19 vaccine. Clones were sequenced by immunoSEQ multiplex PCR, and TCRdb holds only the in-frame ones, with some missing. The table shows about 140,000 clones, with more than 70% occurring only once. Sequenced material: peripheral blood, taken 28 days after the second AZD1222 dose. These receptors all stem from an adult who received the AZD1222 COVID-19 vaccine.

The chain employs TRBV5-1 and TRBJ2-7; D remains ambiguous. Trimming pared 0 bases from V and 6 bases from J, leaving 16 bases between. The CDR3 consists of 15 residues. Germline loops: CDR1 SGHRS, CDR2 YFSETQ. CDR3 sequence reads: CASSLVPTSEAEQYF. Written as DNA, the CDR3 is TGCGCCAGCAGCTTGGTCCCTACATCAGAGGCCGAGCAGTACTTC.

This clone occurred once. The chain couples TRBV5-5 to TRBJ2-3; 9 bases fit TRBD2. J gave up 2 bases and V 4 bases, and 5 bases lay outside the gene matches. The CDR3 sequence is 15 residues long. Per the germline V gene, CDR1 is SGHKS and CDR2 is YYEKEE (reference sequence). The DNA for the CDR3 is TGTGCCAGCAGCAAAAGACTAGCGGACACAGATACGCAGTATTTT. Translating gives CASSKRLADTDTQYF.

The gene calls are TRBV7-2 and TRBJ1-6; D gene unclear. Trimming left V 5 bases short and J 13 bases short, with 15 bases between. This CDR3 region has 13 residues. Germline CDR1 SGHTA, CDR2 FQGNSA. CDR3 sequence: CASSPPHGLPLHF. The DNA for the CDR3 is TGTGCCAGCAGCCCCCCACACGGTCTTCCCCTCCACTTT.

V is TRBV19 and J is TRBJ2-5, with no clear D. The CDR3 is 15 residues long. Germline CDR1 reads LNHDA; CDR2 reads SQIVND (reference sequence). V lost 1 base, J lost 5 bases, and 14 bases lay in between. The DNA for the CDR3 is TGTGCCAGTAGTATAGGCCCTAGTTTGTGGGAGACCCAGTACTTC. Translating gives CASSIGPSLWETQYF.

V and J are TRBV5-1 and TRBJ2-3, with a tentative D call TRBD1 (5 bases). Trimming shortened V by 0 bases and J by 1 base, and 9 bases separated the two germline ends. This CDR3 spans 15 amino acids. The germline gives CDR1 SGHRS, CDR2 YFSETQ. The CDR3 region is CASSLVGDGTDTQYF. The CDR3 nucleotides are TGCGCCAGCAGCTTGGTAGGGGATGGCACAGATACGCAGTATTTT. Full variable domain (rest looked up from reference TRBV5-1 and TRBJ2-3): KAGVTQTPRYLIKTRGQQVTLSCSPISGHRSVSWYQQTPGQGLQFLFEYFSETQRNKGNFPGRFSGRQFSNSRSEMNVSTLELGDSALYLCASSLVGDGTDTQYFGPGTRLTVL.

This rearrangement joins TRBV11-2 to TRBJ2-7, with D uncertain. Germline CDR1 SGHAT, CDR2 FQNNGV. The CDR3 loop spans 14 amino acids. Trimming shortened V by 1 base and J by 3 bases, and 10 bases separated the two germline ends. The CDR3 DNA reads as TGTGCCAGCAGCTTAGTAGGAAAGAGCTACGAGCAGTACTTC. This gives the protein CASSLVGKSYEQYF. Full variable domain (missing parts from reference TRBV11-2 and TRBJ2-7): EAGVAQSPRYKIIEKRQSVAFWCNPISGHATLYWYQQILGQGPKLLIQFQNNGVVDDSQLPKDRFSAERLKGVDSTLKIQPAKLEDSAVYLCASSLVGKSYEQYFGPGTRLTVT.

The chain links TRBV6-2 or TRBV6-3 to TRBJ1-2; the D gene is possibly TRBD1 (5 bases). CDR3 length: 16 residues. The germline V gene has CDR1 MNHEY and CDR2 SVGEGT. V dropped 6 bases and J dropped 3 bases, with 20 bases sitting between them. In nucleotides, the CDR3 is TGTGCCAGCAGCTCCAGGTGGGGCAGGGCTGACTATGGCTACACCTTC. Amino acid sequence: CASSSRWGRADYGYTF.